One sample yielded the 20 T cell receptor beta chains listed below, sequenced in a study of CXCR3-negative and CXCR3-positive naive CD8 T cells. Study outcomes and limitations: TRB CDR3s of CXCR3-positive naive cells were more hydrophobic than those of CXCR3-negative naive cells.

With UMI labels, 5' RACE was used to prepare the TRB cDNA libraries. Reanalyzing the 5' RACE reads, TCRdb keeps one entry per CDR3 protein, without DNA. With around 150,000 distinct CDR3 sequences in the sample, the ten largest clones hold 0.41%. The antigens these receptors bind are not known. What was sequenced was naive CXCR3+ CD8+ T cells from blood. Subset of the sample: CD45RO-CCR7+CD27+CD95- naive CD8+ T cells expressing CXCR3 (TNR3+). The origin of the receptors is a human donor in good health. Some clones in this sample may be carry-over from other donors' samples.

The CDR3 loop is CASSLSQVSGANVLTF. V and J are TRBV12-3 or TRBV12-4 and TRBJ2-6. CDR3 length: 16 amino acids.

This chain links TRBV5-6 with TRBJ2-1; TCRdb proposes TRBD1, but this gene call is untestable without DNA. The CDR3 totals 12 residues. Germline CDR1 is SGHDT and CDR2 is YYEEEE. Here the CDR3 reads CASSSDSNEQFF.

The chain links TRBV7-9 to TRBJ1-1. The CDR3 length is 15 residues. Germline CDR1 and CDR2: SEHNR and FQNEAQ (reference sequence). The CDR3 sequence is CASSPGGGMNTEAFF. The variable domain in full, with the rest retrieved from reference TRBV7-9 and TRBJ1-1, is DTGVSQNPRHKITKRGQNVTFRCDPISEHNRLYWYRQTLGQGPEFLTYFQNEAQLEKSRLLSDRFSAERPKGSFSTLEIQRTEQGDSAMYLCASSPGGGMNTEAFFGQGTRLTVV.

The gene calls are TRBV15 and TRBJ2-7. The CDR3 sequence is 12 residues long. Germline CDR1 is LNHNV and CDR2 is YYDKDF (reference sequence). This CDR3 reads CATSRDPNEQYF.

The chain couples TRBV30 to TRBJ2-7. The CDR3 is 15 amino acids. Germline-derived CDR1 and CDR2 are GTSNPN and SVGIG (reference sequence). CDR3 region: CAWSVLAWQNYEQYF.

The genes are TRBV20-1 and TRBJ2-7; TCRdb's D call of TRBD2 is untestable without DNA. Germline CDR1 DFQATT, CDR2 SNEGSKA (reference sequence). This CDR3 comprises 18 residues. CDR3 amino acids: CSARDSGTSGSFSYEQYF.

This sequence joins TRBV20-1 and TRBJ1-1. The germline gives CDR1 DFQATT, CDR2 SNEGSKA (reference sequence). CDR3 size: 12 residues. This CDR3 is CSVKGPNTEAFF.

V usage is TRBV7-2 and J usage is TRBJ2-1; TCRdb outputs TRBD2, but without DNA this stays unchecked. Germline V gives CDR1 SGHTA, CDR2 FQGNSA. The CDR3 runs to 13 residues. The CDR3 reads CASSLQAGNEQFF.

The V gene is TRBV19, the J gene TRBJ1-5. This CDR3 region has 15 residues. Germline loops: CDR1 LNHDA, CDR2 SQIVND (reference sequence). The CDR3 here is CASSITQYSNQPQHF. The variable domain in full, with the rest retrieved from reference TRBV19 and TRBJ1-5, is DGGITQSPKYLFRKEGQNVTLSCEQNLNHDAMYWYRQDPGQGLRLIYYSQIVNDFQKGDIAEGYSVSREKKESFPLTVTSAQKNPTAFYLCASSITQYSNQPQHFGDGTRLSIL.

The genes are TRBV9 and TRBJ2-7; TCRdb's D gene call, TRBD2, goes unchecked for lack of DNA. The germline CDR1 and CDR2 sequences are SGDLS and YYNGEE. The CDR3 contains 15 residues. CDR3 loop: CASSHGGQADYEQYF.

The chain has TRBV28 and TRBJ2-2; the D call of TRBD2 rests on TCRdb alone, since no DNA is present to check it. CDR3 size: 14 residues. The germline CDR1 and CDR2 sequences are MDHEN and SYDVKM. CDR3 amino acids: CASSLTRNTGELFF.

This chain links TRBV27 with TRBJ1-2; without DNA, the TCRdb call of TRBD1 cannot be checked. This CDR3 spans 13 amino acids. Germline values: CDR1 MNHEY, CDR2 SMNVEV (reference sequence). The CDR3 protein is CASRPRGDYGYTF.

The rearrangement links TRBV7-9 to TRBJ1-2; TCRdb designates TRBD1, a call that cannot be tested without DNA. CDR3 length equals 16 residues. Germline assignment: CDR1 SEHNR and CDR2 FQNEAQ (reference sequence). Here the CDR3 reads CASSFSADSGAYGYTF. The full variable domain, rest sourced from reference TRBV7-9 and TRBJ1-2, is DTGVSQNPRHKITKRGQNVTFRCDPISEHNRLYWYRQTLGQGPEFLTYFQNEAQLEKSRLLSDRFSAERPKGSFSTLEIQRTEQGDSAMYLCASSFSADSGAYGYTFGSGTRLTVV.

This chain connects TRBV15 to TRBJ1-4; TCRdb's D gene call, TRBD1, goes unchecked for lack of DNA. Germline CDR1 is LNHNV and CDR2 is YYDKDF (reference sequence). This CDR3 is built from 13 residues. CDR3 protein: CATSSGTAEKLFF.

This chain connects TRBV20-1 to TRBJ1-1; TCRdb's D call, TRBD1, is unchecked because there is no DNA. The CDR3 has 15 residues. The germline CDR1 and CDR2 sequences are DFQATT and SNEGSKA (reference sequence). CDR3 amino acids: CSATRGQEKTEEAFF.

V usage is TRBV6-1 and J usage is TRBJ2-2. This CDR3 comprises 13 residues. CDR1 MNHNS and CDR2 SASEGT come from the germline V gene. CDR3 sequence: CASRDGYTGELFF.

This chain joins TRBV19 and TRBJ2-7. Germline V CDR1 and CDR2: LNHDA, SQIVND (reference sequence). This CDR3 is 14 amino acids long. CDR3 region: CASSTAFLSYEQYF. Drawing the rest from reference TRBV19 and TRBJ2-7, the complete variable domain is DGGITQSPKYLFRKEGQNVTLSCEQNLNHDAMYWYRQDPGQGLRLIYYSQIVNDFQKGDIAEGYSVSREKKESFPLTVTSAQKNPTAFYLCASSTAFLSYEQYFGPGTRLTVT.

The rearrangement links TRBV20-1 to TRBJ2-3; TCRdb's D call, TRBD2, is unchecked because there is no DNA. The CDR3 consists of 13 residues. Per the germline V gene, CDR1 is DFQATT and CDR2 is SNEGSKA (reference sequence). The CDR3 here is CSATGTIGDTQYF.

The chain links TRBV20-1 to TRBJ2-5; TCRdb's D call, TRBD2, is unchecked because there is no DNA. The germline V gene has CDR1 DFQATT and CDR2 SNEGSKA (reference sequence). This CDR3 has 15 amino acids. This CDR3 reads CSAEPAEAEIETQYF.

The rearrangement links TRBV13 to TRBJ2-6; without DNA, the TCRdb call of TRBD1 cannot be checked. CDR1 PRHDT and CDR2 FYEKMQ come from the germline V gene (reference sequence). CDR3 size: 18 residues. CDR3 sequence reads: CASSSGTGTGSGANVLTF.